This passage covers 19 T cell receptor beta chains from one sample sequenced in a study of blood T cell repertoires in COVID-19. TCRdb keeps only in-frame clones here, not all; method: immunoSEQ multiplex PCR. The sample gives more than 110,000 clones, 84% of which show up once; 44% is in the top ten. Source material: peripheral blood. All receptors come from a human donor in a cohort sampled during active COVID-19.

This chain's CDR3 is CAITPGQSTDTQYF. Written as DNA, the CDR3 is TGTGCCATCACCCCGGGACAGAGCACAGATACGCAGTATTTT. The chain recombines TRBV10-3 with TRBJ2-3; 7 bases agree with TRBD1. The CDR3 length is 14 residues. The germline V gene encodes CDR1 ENHRY and CDR2 SYGVKD. V shed 7 bases, J shed 0 bases, and the junction held 4 bases outside the gene matches.

This clone has only one observation. The chain carries TRBV6-6 and TRBJ2-5, with TRBD2 as a possible D gene (6 bases). Trimming stripped 0 bases from V and 7 bases from J, with 15 bases between. The CDR3 runs to 15 residues. Germline V gene lookup returns CDR1 MNHNY and CDR2 SVGAGI (reference sequence). CDR3 DNA: TGTGCCAGCAGTTACTCAGGGCTAGCGATGGGGACCCAGTACTTC. Residues: CASSYSGLAMGTQYF.

The chain uses TRBV5-6 and TRBJ1-5; 9 bases line up with TRBD1. The CDR3 loop spans 16 amino acids. V gave up 3 bases and J gave up 2 bases; unmatched junction bases: 6. Germline V CDR1 and CDR2: SGHDT, YYEEEE. The CDR3 region is CASSSGTGIGNQPQHF. CDR3 DNA sequence: TGTGCCAGCAGCTCTGGGACAGGGATCGGCAATCAGCCCCAGCATTTT. The whole variable domain, filled in from reference TRBV5-6 and TRBJ1-5, reads DAGVTQSPTHLIKTRGQQVTLRCSPKSGHDTVSWYQQALGQGPQFIFQYYEEEERQRGNFPDRFSGHQFPNYSSELNVNALLLGDSALYLCASSSGTGIGNQPQHFGDGTRLSIL.

V gene TRBV9 combines with J gene TRBJ2-5, with 9 bases matching TRBD2. Germline CDR1 reads SGDLS; CDR2 reads YYNGEE. The CDR3 loop spans 15 amino acids. Germline trimming cut 7 bases from V and 1 base from J; bases unmatched to any gene: 8. In DNA form, the CDR3 reads TGTGCCAGCGCCCGGACTAGCGCACGCCAAGAGACCCAGTACTTC. Protein: CASARTSARQETQYF.

The genes are TRBV3-1 (or the pseudogene TRBV3-2) and TRBJ2-7; 7 bases line up with TRBD1. V gave up 1 base and J gave up 3 bases; unmatched junction bases: 3. Germline lookup yields CDR1 LGHDT and CDR2 YNNKEL (reference sequence). This CDR3 has 14 amino acids. The CDR3 DNA sequence: TGTGCCAGCAGCCAAGTGGCAGGGGGCTACGAGCAGTACTTC. Protein product: CASSQVAGGYEQYF.

The CDR3 sequence: CASSLKGADTQYF. The CDR3 DNA reads TGTGCCAGCAGCTTGAAGGGGGCAGATACGCAGTATTTT. This chain links TRBV5-8 with TRBJ2-3, with D possibly being TRBD1 (6 bases). CDR1 is SGHTS and CDR2 is YDEGEE in the germline V gene. CDR3 length: 13 residues. Trimming shortened V by 1 base and J by 4 bases, and 7 bases separated the two germline ends.

This clone has more than one count but fewer than ten. This chain links TRBV4-3 with TRBJ1-5; D gene uncertain. Trimming took off 0 bases at V and 7 bases at J, with 7 bases between the two ends. The germline CDR1 and CDR2 sequences are LGHNA and YSLEER. This CDR3 spans 13 amino acids. The CDR3 loop reads CASSQDLGQPQHF. As DNA, the CDR3 is TGCGCCAGCAGCCAAGACCTAGGACAGCCCCAGCATTTT.

The V and J genes are TRBV6-6 and TRBJ2-1; TRBD1 matches 8 bases. V lost 6 bases to trimming and J lost 7 bases; unmatched junction nucleotides: 14. The germline CDR1 and CDR2 sequences are MNHNY and SVGAGI (reference sequence). The CDR3 is 16 residues long. CDR3 loop: CASRPPGQGRGNEQFF. CDR3 nucleotides: TGTGCCAGCAGACCACCCGGACAGGGTCGGGGGAATGAGCAGTTCTTC.

The chain carries TRBV5-6 and TRBJ2-3; D call uncertain. V lost 0 bases to trimming and J lost 7 bases, with 6 bases between them. Germline V gene lookup returns CDR1 SGHDT and CDR2 YYEEEE. This CDR3 is 12 amino acids long. For the CDR3, the DNA is TGTGCCAGCAGCTTGGGTAGTAATACGCAGTATTTT. It specifies CASSLGSNTQYF.

This sequence joins TRBV9 and TRBJ1-1, with D perhaps matching TRBD1 (5 bases). CDR3 length: 13 residues. V lost 4 bases and J lost 3, with 10 bases in between. Germline loops: CDR1 SGDLS, CDR2 YYNGEE. DNA for the CDR3: TGTGCCAGCAGCTGGATCAGGGACACTGAAGCTTTCTTT. It yields the protein CASSWIRDTEAFF.

This clone was counted once. The chain carries TRBV10-3 and TRBJ2-2; a possible D gene is TRBD1 (5 bases). V lost 8 bases and J 3 bases, leaving 13 bases between the germline ends. The CDR3 has 14 amino acids. The germline CDR1 and CDR2 sequences are ENHRY and SYGVKD. For the CDR3, the DNA is TGTGCCATCTTATCGGGCAGGGACACCGGGGAGCTGTTTTTT. Translation: CAILSGRDTGELFF.

The rearrangement joins TRBV5-1 to TRBJ1-2; 9 bases agree with TRBD1. Germline-derived CDR1 and CDR2 are SGHRS and YFSETQ. Unmatched junction bases numbered 4, after V lost 4 bases and J lost 3 bases. This CDR3 has 14 amino acids. The DNA for the CDR3 is TGCGCCAGCAGCACGCGACAGGGGGACTATGGCTACACCTTC. The encoded protein is CASSTRQGDYGYTF.

V gene TRBV21-1 combines with J gene TRBJ2-7; the table's D gene call, TRBD1, was not cross checked with the DNA. TRBV21-1 is reported as a pseudogene. The CDR3 spans 12 residues. CDR3 nucleotide sequence: TGTGCCAGCAGCGACAACTCCTACGAGCAGTACGTC. Encoded protein: CASSDNSYEQYV.

A few counts support this clone. This chain joins TRBV5-6 and TRBJ2-7, with TRBD1 matching 8 bases. Losses at the gene ends were 4 bases for V and 5 bases for J; bases not matched to a gene: 8. The CDR3 has 14 residues. In germline, CDR1 is SGHDT, CDR2 YYEEEE. The CDR3 here is CASSGRTGRHEQYV. CDR3 DNA: TGTGCCAGCAGCGGACGGACAGGGAGACACGAGCAGTACGTC.

The V call is TRBV13, the J call TRBJ2-1; D gene uncertain. Germline V lookup: CDR1 PRHDT, CDR2 FYEKMQ (reference sequence). The CDR3 spans 13 residues. The V and J ends lost 1 base and 6 bases respectively, with 7 bases between them. As DNA, the CDR3 is TGTGCCAGCAGCTTAGCCCACTCCAATGAGCAGTTCTTC. Encoded protein: CASSLAHSNEQFF.

This chain connects TRBV6-4 to TRBJ1-5; TRBD1 is a possible D gene (5 bases). The CDR3 runs to 17 residues. The germline V and J ends were trimmed by 3 bases and 4 bases, with 19 bases remaining between them. Germline V gene lookup returns CDR1 MRHNA and CDR2 SNTAGT. Here the CDR3 reads CASSDRQGGMRNQPQHF. The CDR3 nucleotides are TGTGCCAGCAGTGATAGGCAGGGCGGAATGCGGAATCAGCCCCAGCATTTT.

This chain uses TRBV27 with TRBJ1-3; 7 nucleotides match TRBD1. Trimming cost V 5 bases and J 0 bases; bases outside gene matches: 4. This CDR3 region has 15 residues. In germline, CDR1 is MNHEY, CDR2 SMNVEV (reference sequence). DNA of the CDR3: TGTGCCAGCAGTCAGGACAGGTCCTCTGGAAACACCATATATTTT. It specifies CASSQDRSSGNTIYF.

The genes are TRBV7-2 and TRBJ2-3; D unresolved. CDR3 length: 15 amino acids. From germline, CDR1 is SGHTA and CDR2 FQGNSA. V was trimmed by 0 bases and J by 1 base, leaving 8 bases between them. CDR3 DNA sequence: TGTGCCAGCAGCTTAGCCCTTACAGGCACAGATACGCAGTATTTT. This codes for CASSLALTGTDTQYF.

This chain connects TRBV5-1 to TRBJ2-2, with D perhaps matching TRBD2 (6 bases). CDR1 and CDR2 from the germline V gene are SGHRS and YFSETQ. V dropped 4 bases and J dropped 1 base, with 8 bases sitting between them. The CDR3 length is 14 residues. CDR3 sequence reads: CASSHSGNTGELFF. The CDR3, as DNA: TGCGCCAGCAGCCATAGCGGGAACACCGGGGAGCTGTTTTTT.